These T cell receptor beta chains were read from a single sample in a study of cytomegalovirus exposure and HLA in healthy donors. Assay: immunoSEQ multiplex PCR; the TCRdb copy retains only in-frame clones and omits some. Seen here are some 150,000 clones, approximately 80% observed once, and the top ten hold less than 2%. The sequenced material came from PBMCs. These receptors were taken from a woman aged 40 to 50 in good health and CMV-seronegative. The CDR3 runs from the conserved cysteine through the conserved F or W.

j_call v_call cdr3_aa
TRBJ2-5 TRBV5-1 CASSFRDRQETQYF
TRBJ2-7 TRBV28 CASSSGGHEQYF
TRBJ1-5 TRBV6-6 CASSYVGTGFNQPQHF
TRBJ2-1 TRBV5-6 CASSLPTVMDDEQFF
TRBJ2-2 TRBV5-1 CASSPGLAGSGELFF
TRBJ1-5 TRBV7-2 CASSLTGTGYNQPQHF
TRBJ2-1 TRBV5-1 CASSPTRSASYNEQFF
TRBJ2-7 TRBV7-2 CASSLADSYEQYF
TRBJ2-1 TRBV28 CASNPPGLATVGQFF
TRBJ2-7 TRBV7-2 CASSPATGGYSYEQYF
TRBJ2-3 TRBV15 CATSRDLKSPTDTQYF
TRBJ2-1 TRBV27 CASSLNLAGGYNEQFF
TRBJ2-5 TRBV7-2 CASSFPGLPPQETQYF
TRBJ2-1 TRBV27 CASSFVTSGRKPLENNEQFF
TRBJ1-5 TRBV15 CATSNGQPQHF
TRBJ2-3 TRBV4-1 CASSQGKREGADTQYF
TRBJ1-2 TRBV6-1 CASRAGTAYGYTF
TRBJ2-1 TRBV21-1 CASSKGEREKFAVAYNEQFF
TRBJ1-5 TRBV15 CATSRAEGHVGGNQPQHF
TRBJ1-1 TRBV19 CASSSMNTEAFF
TRBJ2-1 TRBV7-2 CASSQRREGYNEQFF
TRBJ2-7 TRBV7-2 CASSLEGVRYF
TRBJ2-7 TRBV5-1 CASSVDYEQYF
TRBJ1-4 TRBV6-1 CASSDRGTSNEKLFF
TRBJ2-2 TRBV18 CASSPPQLAGGAGELFF
TRBJ1-1 TRBV5-1 CASIRGTEAFF
TRBJ2-3 TRBV11-2 CASSLDPGTGADTQYF